These T cell receptor beta chains were read from a single sample in a study of T-cell memory formation after mild COVID-19. In TCRdb, the 5' RACE reads were re-called with MiXCR into one record per CDR3 protein. The sample lists more than 300,000 distinct CDR3 sequences, roughly an eighth occurring once. The sequenced sample consisted of PBMCs or a T cell subset sorted from them (not recorded which). These receptors were collected from a man in his late teens or twenties who had mild COVID-19 (a few samples of this study predate the infection). Cell type and time point are not known. Each CDR3 is given with its conserved first and last residue. The D gene is left open where the match is weak. Clone size, where shown, is once, few, many, or a class for clones that have expanded.

V gene	clone size	D gene	J gene	CDR3 protein	CDR3 DNA
TRBV28	-	-	TRBJ1-5	CASALGGDGRPQHF	TGTGCCAGCGCTTTAGGGGGGGATGGGCGGCCCCAGCATTTT
TRBV9	-	TRBD2	TRBJ2-3	CASGPPGLATDTQYF	TGTGCCAGCGGTCCTCCGGGACTAGCTACAGATACGCAGTATTTT
TRBV6-4	few	-	TRBJ2-2	CASSDQPGHTGELFF	TGTGCCAGCAGTGACCAGCCAGGCCACACCGGGGAGCTGTTTTTT
TRBV12-3/TRBV12-4	few	-	TRBJ1-2	CASSLAVGGANYGYTF	TGTGCCAGCAGTTTAGCGGTCGGAGGGGCGAACTATGGCTACACCTTC
TRBV6-5	-	-	TRBJ2-2	CASRPKGVWNTGELFF	TGTGCCAGCCGACCCAAGGGAGTCTGGAACACCGGGGAGCTGTTTTTT
TRBV7-8	-	-	TRBJ1-1	CASSFPGGLATFF	TGTGCCAGCAGCTTTCCTGGGGGGCTGGCGACTTTCTTT
TRBV5-1	many	-	TRBJ1-1	CASSLFDPNTEAFF	TGCGCCAGCAGCTTGTTCGACCCGAACACTGAAGCTTTCTTT
TRBV29-1	-	-	TRBJ1-4	CSVGRDGGEKLFF	TGCAGCGTTGGGCGGGATGGCGGTGAAAAACTGTTTTTT
TRBV12-3/TRBV12-4	few	-	TRBJ2-3	CASSGVGGHTDTQYF	TGTGCCAGCAGTGGGGTCGGGGGCCACACAGATACGCAGTATTTT
TRBV29-1	few	TRBD1	TRBJ2-7	CSVPGQGWHEQYF	TGCAGCGTGCCCGGACAGGGATGGCACGAGCAGTACTTC
TRBV10-3	-	-	TRBJ1-1	CATGRTEALGAFF	TGTGCCACCGGGAGGACAGAGGCTTTGGGGGCTTTCTTT
TRBV29-1	few	TRBD1	TRBJ2-7	CSVRSQGESGQYF	TGCAGCGTTCGGAGCCAGGGGGAGTCAGGGCAGTACTTC
TRBV27	few	TRBD2	TRBJ2-1	CASSLSLAGNEQFF	TGTGCCAGCAGTTTATCGTTAGCGGGAAATGAGCAGTTCTTC
TRBV3-1	many	-	TRBJ2-1	CASSQDMLGGPYNEQFF	TGTGCCAGCAGCCAAGATATGTTGGGGGGCCCTTACAATGAGCAGTTCTTC
TRBV7-6	-	-	TRBJ2-5	CASSGGDFLETQYF	TGTGCCAGCAGCGGTGGGGACTTTCTGGAGACCCAGTACTTC
TRBV5-4	few	TRBD1	TRBJ2-7	CASTSGGGSYEQYF	TGTGCCAGCACCTCAGGGGGCGGTTCCTACGAGCAGTACTTC
TRBV2	-	-	TRBJ1-5	CASSVGDGYQPQHF	TGTGCCAGCAGTGTCGGGGACGGATATCAGCCCCAGCATTTT
TRBV9	few	-	TRBJ2-6	CASSVGGTGANVLTF	TGTGCCAGCAGCGTAGGGGGAACTGGGGCCAACGTCCTGACTTTC
TRBV4-3	-	-	TRBJ2-1	CASSQDFRVISYNEQFF	TGCGCCAGCAGCCAAGATTTTCGGGTGATCTCCTACAATGAGCAGTTCTTC
TRBV5-5	-	-	TRBJ2-2	CASSLEPGSTTGELFF	TGTGCCAGCAGCTTGGAACCTGGATCGACCACCGGGGAGCTGTTTTTT
TRBV20-1	-	-	TRBJ1-2	CSAAKSDSLGYTF	TGCAGTGCCGCTAAGTCGGACAGCCTGGGCTACACCTTC
TRBV5-1	-	-	TRBJ1-5	CASSHGHQGEPQHF	TGCGCCAGCAGCCATGGACACCAAGGTGAACCCCAGCATTTT
TRBV20-1	few	-	TRBJ1-2	CSASIRPGLLPYGYTF	TGCAGTGCTAGCATTAGACCGGGACTTTTACCGTATGGCTACACCTTC
TRBV25-1	-	-	TRBJ1-1	CASSEIWGANTEAFF	TGTGCCAGCAGTGAAATCTGGGGTGCAAACACTGAAGCTTTCTTT
TRBV2	-	-	TRBJ2-1	CAILSAGARNEQFF	TGTGCCATCCTCAGTGCGGGGGCCAGGAATGAGCAGTTCTTC
TRBV29-1	few	-	TRBJ2-2	CSVEERSAETGELFF	TGCAGCGTTGAAGAACGGTCGGCGGAGACCGGGGAGCTGTTTTTT
TRBV29-1	few	-	TRBJ2-6	CRPCASGANVLTF	TGCAGACCCTGCGCCTCTGGGGCCAACGTCCTGACTTTC